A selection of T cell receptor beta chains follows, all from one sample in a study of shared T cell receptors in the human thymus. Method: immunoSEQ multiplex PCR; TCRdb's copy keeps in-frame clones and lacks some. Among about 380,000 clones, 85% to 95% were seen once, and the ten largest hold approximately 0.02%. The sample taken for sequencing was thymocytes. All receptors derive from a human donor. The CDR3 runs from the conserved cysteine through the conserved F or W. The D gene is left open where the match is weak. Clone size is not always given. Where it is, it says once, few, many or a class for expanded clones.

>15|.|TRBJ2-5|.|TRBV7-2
CASSFQRVRSPDQYF
TGTGCCAGCAGCTTCCAGCGGGTTCGAAGCCCGGACCAGTACTTC
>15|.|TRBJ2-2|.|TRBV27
CASSRMSGKTGELFF
TGTGCCAGCAGTCGAATGTCGGGGAAAACCGGGGAGCTGTTTTTT
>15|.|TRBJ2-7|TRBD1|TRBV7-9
CASSSCGTGLHEQYF
TGTGCCAGCAGCTCTTGCGGGACAGGGCTCCACGAGCAGTACTTC
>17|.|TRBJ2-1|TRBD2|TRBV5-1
CASSLASSGSSYNEQFF
TGCGCCAGCAGCTTGGCATCTAGCGGCAGCTCCTACAATGAGCAGTTCTTC
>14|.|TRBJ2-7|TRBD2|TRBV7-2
CASSLGGRLGEQYF
TGTGCCAGCAGCTTAGGCGGGAGGCTCGGCGAGCAGTACTTC
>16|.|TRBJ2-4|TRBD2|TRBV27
CASSSPFGRARNIQYF
TGTGCCAGCAGTTCCCCCTTTGGGAGGGCCCGGAACATTCAGTACTTC
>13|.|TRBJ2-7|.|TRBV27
CASSSARVSEQYF
TGTGCCAGCAGTTCGGCCAGGGTAAGCGAGCAGTACTTC
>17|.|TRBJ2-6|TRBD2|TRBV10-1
CASSDGGRASGANVLTF
TGCGCCAGCAGTGATGGCGGGAGGGCCTCAGGGGCCAACGTCCTGACTTTC
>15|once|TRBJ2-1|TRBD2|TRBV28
CASSDRLALEDEQFF
TGTGCCAGCAGTGACCGACTAGCGCTAGAGGATGAGCAGTTCTTC
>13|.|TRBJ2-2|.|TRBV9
CASSPPDTGELFF
TGTGCCAGCAGCCCCCCGGACACCGGGGAGCTGTTTTTT
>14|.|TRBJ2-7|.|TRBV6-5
CASSGPKFSYEQYF
TGTGCCAGCAGCGGACCAAAGTTCTCCTACGAGCAGTACTTC
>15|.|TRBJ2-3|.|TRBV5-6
CASSDTEKGTDTQYF
TGTGCCAGCAGCGATACCGAAAAGGGCACAGATACGCAGTATTTT
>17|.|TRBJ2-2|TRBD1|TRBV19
CASSIDGQGASTGELFF
TGTGCCAGTAGTATAGATGGACAGGGGGCAAGTACCGGGGAGCTGTTTTTT
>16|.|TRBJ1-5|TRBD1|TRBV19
CASSIGDRFVNQPQHF
TGTGCCAGTAGTATTGGGGACAGGTTTGTAAATCAGCCCCAGCATTTT
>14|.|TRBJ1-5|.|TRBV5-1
CASSLATIHQPQHF
TGCGCCAGCAGCTTGGCAACAATTCATCAGCCCCAGCATTTT
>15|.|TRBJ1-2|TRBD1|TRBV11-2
CASSLRTRTGGGYTF
TGTGCCAGCAGCTTGCGTACTCGTACAGGGGGAGGCTACACCTTC
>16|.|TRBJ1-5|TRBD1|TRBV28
CASRHSDRKVDQPQHF
TGTGCCAGCAGACACTCGGACAGGAAGGTAGACCAGCCCCAGCATTTT
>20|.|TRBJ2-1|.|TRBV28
CASSLSPSQTLARQRNEQFF
TGTGCCAGCAGTTTATCTCCTTCTCAAACCCTCGCCCGACAGAGGAATGAGCAGTTCTTC
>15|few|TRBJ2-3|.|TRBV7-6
CASSAGTRGTDTQYF
TGTGCCAGCAGCGCAGGGACCAGGGGCACAGATACGCAGTATTTT
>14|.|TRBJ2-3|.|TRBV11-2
CASSLGHLSDTQYF
TGTGCCAGCAGCTTAGGACACCTTTCAGATACGCAGTATTTT
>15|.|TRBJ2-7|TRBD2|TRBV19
CASSSTSGGSYEQYF
TGTGCCAGTAGTTCGACTAGCGGGGGCTCCTACGAGCAGTACTTC
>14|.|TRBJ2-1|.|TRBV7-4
CASSPQSGVNEQFF
TGTGCCAGCAGCCCGCAATCAGGGGTCAATGAGCAGTTCTTC
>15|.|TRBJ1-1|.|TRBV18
CASSPEGGMNTEAFF
TGTGCCAGCTCACCCGAGGGGGGCATGAACACTGAAGCTTTCTTT
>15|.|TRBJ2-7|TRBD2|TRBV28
CASSLSTSGRVEQYF
TGTGCCAGCAGTTTATCGACTAGCGGGAGGGTCGAGCAGTACTTC
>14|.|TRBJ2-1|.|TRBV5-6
CASSATRGNNEQFF
TGTGCCAGCAGCGCTACGCGCGGCAACAATGAGCAGTTCTTC
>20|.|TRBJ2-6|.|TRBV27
CASSLSGQHGTGVGANVLTF
TGTGCCAGCAGTTTATCAGGGCAACACGGGACGGGGGTTGGGGCCAACGTCCTGACTTTC
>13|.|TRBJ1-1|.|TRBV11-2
CASSLVGKTEAFF
TGTGCCAGCAGCTTAGTGGGGAAAACTGAAGCTTTCTTT
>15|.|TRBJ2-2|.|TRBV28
CASSFIGHGTGELFF
TGTGCCAGCAGTTTTATAGGGCACGGGACCGGGGAGCTGTTTTTT
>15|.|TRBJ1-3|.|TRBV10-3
CAISGTATSGNTIYF
TGTGCCATCAGTGGGACAGCCACCTCTGGAAACACCATATATTTT
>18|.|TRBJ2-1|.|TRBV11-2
CASSLGGHPRLDNNEQFF
TGTGCCAGCAGCTTAGGAGGCCATCCCCGGTTGGACAACAATGAGCAGTTCTTC
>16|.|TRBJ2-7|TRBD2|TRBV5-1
CASSLGLAGVSHEQYF
TGCGCCAGCAGCTTGGGTCTAGCGGGAGTGTCCCACGAGCAGTACTTC
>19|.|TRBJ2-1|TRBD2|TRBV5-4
CASSLVSLAGGFNYNEQFF
TGTGCCAGCAGCTTGGTTTCCCTAGCGGGAGGATTCAACTACAATGAGCAGTTCTTC
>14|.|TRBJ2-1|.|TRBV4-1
CASSQPTASNEQFF
TGCGCCAGCAGCCAACCCACGGCTTCCAATGAGCAGTTCTTC
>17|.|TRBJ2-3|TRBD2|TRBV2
CASSVPGTTTLTDTQYF
TGTGCCAGCAGTGTCCCCGGGACTACCACCCTCACGGATACGCAGTATTTT
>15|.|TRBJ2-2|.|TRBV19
CASSSTGTNTGELFF
TGTGCCAGTAGTTCTACAGGGACGAACACCGGGGAGCTGTTTTTT
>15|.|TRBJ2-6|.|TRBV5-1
CASSPTVSGANVLTF
TGCGCCAGCAGCCCGACAGTCTCTGGGGCCAACGTCCTGACTTTC
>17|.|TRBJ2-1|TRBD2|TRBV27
CASSYRTSGASYNEQFF
TGTGCCAGCAGTTATAGGACTAGCGGGGCCTCCTACAATGAGCAGTTCTTC
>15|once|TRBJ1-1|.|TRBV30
CAWSVPHRPNTEAFF
TGTGCCTGGAGTGTACCCCACAGGCCGAACACTGAAGCTTTCTTT
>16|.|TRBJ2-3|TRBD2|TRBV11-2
CASSSNGTRDTDTQYF
TGTGCCAGCAGCTCAAACGGGACTAGAGACACAGATACGCAGTATTTT
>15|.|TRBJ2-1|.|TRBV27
CASSQGPFSYNEQFF
TGTGCCAGCAGTCAAGGGCCTTTCTCCTACAATGAGCAGTTCTTC
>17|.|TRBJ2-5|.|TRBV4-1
CASSQSYRRGGKETQYF
TGCGCCAGCAGCCAAAGTTATCGGCGGGGAGGAAAAGAGACCCAGTACTTC
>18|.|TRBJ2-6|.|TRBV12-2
CASRLAGQLYSGANVLTF
TGTGCAAGTCGCTTAGCGGGGCAGCTGTACTCTGGGGCCAACGTCCTGACTTTC
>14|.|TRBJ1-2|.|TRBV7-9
CASSPGRVPYGYTF
TGTGCCAGCAGCCCTGGCAGGGTTCCCTATGGCTACACCTTC